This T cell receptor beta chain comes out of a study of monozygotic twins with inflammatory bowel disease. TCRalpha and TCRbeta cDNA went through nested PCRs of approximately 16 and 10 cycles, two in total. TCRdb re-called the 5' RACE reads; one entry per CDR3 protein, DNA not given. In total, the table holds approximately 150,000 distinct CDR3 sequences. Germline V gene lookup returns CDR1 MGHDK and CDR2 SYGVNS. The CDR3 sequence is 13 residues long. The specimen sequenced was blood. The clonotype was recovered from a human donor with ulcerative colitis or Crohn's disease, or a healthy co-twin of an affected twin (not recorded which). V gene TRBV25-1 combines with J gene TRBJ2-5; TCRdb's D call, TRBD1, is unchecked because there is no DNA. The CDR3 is CASSDQGVETQYF.